Following are 26 T cell receptor beta chains from one sample sequenced in a study of CD8+ T cells in alopecia areata. Extraction of RNA preceded its reverse transcription into cDNA, which served as the sequencing template. Assay: immunoSEQ multiplex PCR; the TCRdb copy retains only in-frame clones and omits some. The top ten hold 0.45% of the sample, which has 200,000 to 250,000 clones, 50% to 70% seen once. The sequencing used CD4+ T cells sorted from blood, collected at week 0. The receptor source for this set is a human donor with alopecia areata.

The rearrangement links TRBV30 to TRBJ1-1; TRBD1 agrees at 12 bases. Germline V gives CDR1 GTSNPN, CDR2 SVGIG (reference sequence). CDR3 length equals 14 residues. The trim removed 8 bases at V and 5 bases at J, leaving 9 bases unmatched. CDR3 protein: CAARDRGRMTEAFF. In nucleotides, the CDR3 is TGTGCCGCCCGGGACAGGGGGCGCATGACTGAAGCTTTCTTT.

This chain joins TRBV27 and TRBJ2-3; D possibly uses TRBD1 or TRBD2 (5 bases each). CDR1 is MNHEY and CDR2 is SMNVEV in the germline V gene (reference sequence). The CDR3 length is 15 residues. V lost 0 bases and J 0 bases, leaving 7 bases between the germline ends. CDR3 coding DNA: TGTGCCAGCAGTTTATCGGGACGGAGCACAGATACGCAGTATTTT. The encoded protein is CASSLSGRSTDTQYF.

The V gene is TRBV30, the J gene TRBJ1-6, with D hard to call. Germline lookup yields CDR1 GTSNPN and CDR2 SVGIG (reference sequence). Trimming removed 0 bases at V and 13 bases at J, with 13 bases between. CDR3 length equals 13 residues. The CDR3 sequence: CAWSVEGPAPLHF. In DNA form, the CDR3 reads TGTGCCTGGAGTGTGGAAGGGCCGGCGCCCCTCCACTTT. Full variable domain (missing parts from reference TRBV30 and TRBJ1-6): SQTIHQWPATLVQPVGSPLSLECTVEGTSNPNLYWYRQAAGRGLQLLFYSVGIGQISSEVPQNLSASRPQDRQFILSSKKLLLSDSGFYLCAWSVEGPAPLHFGNGTRLTVT.

As regards this clone: Different DNA sequences within this sample yield the same CDR3. The chain is built from TRBV15 and TRBJ2-1; perhaps TRBD2 as D (6 bases). The CDR3 runs to 13 residues. Germline V gene data show CDR1 as LNHNV and CDR2 as YYDKDF (reference sequence). V was pared by 0 bases and J by 10 bases, with 10 bases between. The DNA of the CDR3 is TGTGCCACCAGCAGAGATATCAGCGGGGAGCAGTTCTTC. Translated, it gives CATSRDISGEQFF.

V and J are TRBV7-9 and TRBJ2-1; TRBD2 is a possible D gene (5 bases). CDR3 length: 15 amino acids. The germline V and J ends were trimmed by 1 base and 8 bases, with 15 bases remaining between them. Germline V gene lookup returns CDR1 SEHNR and CDR2 FQNEAQ (reference sequence). CDR3 amino acids: CASSLGGREFDEQFF. CDR3 bases: TGTGCCAGCAGCTTAGGAGGGCGCGAATTCGATGAGCAGTTCTTC. The whole variable domain, filled in from reference TRBV7-9 and TRBJ2-1, reads DTGVSQNPRHKITKRGQNVTFRCDPISEHNRLYWYRQTLGQGPEFLTYFQNEAQLEKSRLLSDRFSAERPKGSFSTLEIQRTEQGDSAMYLCASSLGGREFDEQFFGPGTRLTVL.

CDR3 amino acids: CAWRYTTNTEAFF. CDR3 nucleotide sequence: TGTGCCTGGAGGTACACCACGAACACTGAAGCTTTCTTT. The chain couples TRBV30 to TRBJ1-1, with no clear D. CDR3 length equals 13 residues. V lost 3 bases and J 1 base, leaving 9 bases between the germline ends. Germline CDR1 is GTSNPN and CDR2 is SVGIG (reference sequence).

The chain employs TRBV15 and TRBJ1-2, with 9 bases matching TRBD1. The trim removed 8 bases at V and 8 bases at J, leaving 12 bases unmatched. The CDR3 runs 14 residues. Looked up from germline, CDR1 is LNHNV and CDR2 is YYDKDF (reference sequence). The CDR3 loop is CATGRDRVQRGYTF. CDR3 bases: TGTGCCACCGGACGGGACAGGGTTCAGCGGGGCTACACCTTC.

This clone was found a few times. In the same sample, other DNA sequences code for this CDR3. This chain uses TRBV9 with TRBJ2-7; D gene unclear. Looked up from germline, CDR1 is SGDLS and CDR2 is YYNGEE. The CDR3 is made up of 12 amino acids. Trimming took off 4 bases at V and 2 bases at J, with 7 bases between the two ends. The CDR3 DNA reads TGTGCCAGCAGCACCCAACCCTACGAGCAGTACTTC. Protein sequence: CASSTQPYEQYF.

This clone was picked up a small number of times. The gene calls are TRBV7-9 and TRBJ1-5; 7 bases map to TRBD1. Germline V gene sequence: CDR1 SEHNR, CDR2 FQNEAQ (reference sequence). The CDR3 is made up of 15 amino acids. Germline trimming cut 5 bases from V and 5 bases from J; bases unmatched to any gene: 9. The CDR3: CASSLDRTGDQPQHF. CDR3 DNA: TGTGCCAGCAGCCTAGACCGGACAGGTGATCAGCCCCAGCATTTT.

The chain uses TRBV15 and TRBJ2-2; D assignment may be TRBD1 or TRBD2 (5 bases each). The germline CDR1 and CDR2 sequences are LNHNV and YYDKDF (reference sequence). This CDR3 is built from 16 residues. V dropped 3 bases and J dropped 6 bases, with 17 bases sitting between them. DNA of the CDR3: TGTGCCACCAGCAGGGATGGGGGAACCATAGCCGGGGAGCTGTTTTTT. It encodes CATSRDGGTIAGELFF.

As to this clone: Additional DNA sequences in this sample encode the identical CDR3. V usage is TRBV11-2 and J usage is TRBJ2-1, with no clear D. The CDR3 has 11 residues. CDR1 SGHAT and CDR2 FQNNGV come from the germline V gene. With 5 bases removed from V and 10 bases from J, the gap between germline ends came to 9 bases. CDR3 region: CASSKGLEQFF. The CDR3 bases are TGTGCCAGCAGCAAAGGGTTAGAGCAGTTCTTC. Filled out from reference TRBV11-2 and TRBJ2-1, the complete variable domain reads EAGVAQSPRYKIIEKRQSVAFWCNPISGHATLYWYQQILGQGPKLLIQFQNNGVVDDSQLPKDRFSAERLKGVDSTLKIQPAKLEDSAVYLCASSKGLEQFFGPGTRLTVL.

This clone has just a few counts. The V gene is TRBV29-1, the J gene TRBJ1-1; tentative D call: TRBD1 (5 bases). CDR3 length equals 13 residues. CDR1 is SQVTM and CDR2 is ANQGSEA in the germline V gene. Trimming took 4 bases from V and 6 from J, leaving 15 bases between them. CDR3 loop: CSVGGGLTAEAFF. The CDR3 region has the DNA TGCAGCGTTGGGGGGGGATTGACGGCTGAAGCTTTCTTT.

This clone was picked up a small number of times. The rearrangement joins TRBV30 to TRBJ2-1; D is perhaps TRBD2 (6 bases). V lost 3 bases to trimming and J lost 7 bases, with 16 bases between them. Germline V gene sequence: CDR1 GTSNPN, CDR2 SVGIG (reference sequence). CDR3 length equals 14 residues. The CDR3 DNA follows: TGTGCCTGGAGCGGTGTGGCGGGGTTTAATGAGCAGTTCTTC. Its protein product is CAWSGVAGFNEQFF.

The CDR3 loop is CASSRAGSQPQHF. The CDR3 nucleotides are TGTGCCAGTAGTAGGGCAGGGTCTCAGCCCCAGCATTTT. V and J are TRBV19 and TRBJ1-5; D is perhaps TRBD1 (5 bases). This CDR3 contains 13 residues. Trimming left V 4 bases short and J 6 bases short, with 10 bases between. Per the germline V gene, CDR1 is LNHDA and CDR2 is SQIVND (reference sequence). The full variable domain, its missing parts supplied by reference TRBV19 and TRBJ1-5, is DGGITQSPKYLFRKEGQNVTLSCEQNLNHDAMYWYRQDPGQGLRLIYYSQIVNDFQKGDIAEGYSVSREKKESFPLTVTSAQKNPTAFYLCASSRAGSQPQHFGDGTRLSIL.

The chain uses TRBV6-5 and TRBJ1-3; D unclear. CDR1 is MNHEY, CDR2 SVGAGI, per germline. CDR3 length: 13 residues. Trimming took off 2 bases at V and 0 bases at J, with 2 bases between the two ends. The CDR3 sequence: CASSYDSGNTIYF. The CDR3 DNA reads TGTGCCAGCAGTTACGACTCTGGAAACACCATATATTTT.

The gene calls are TRBV7-8 and TRBJ1-5, with D tentatively TRBD1 (5 bases). Germline CDR1 is SGHVS and CDR2 is FQNEAQ. There are 14 residues in the CDR3. Deletions cut 5 bases from V and 2 bases from J, with 10 bases between. The CDR3 DNA is TGTGCCAGCAGCCGCGACAGACGCAATCAGCCCCAGCATTTT. Translated, it gives CASSRDRRNQPQHF.

CDR3 sequence (DNA): TGCGCCAGCAGCCAAGATAGGGGCTGGCTGTTTTTT. This translates into CASSQDRGWLFF. The chain joins TRBV4-1 to TRBJ1-4, with D perhaps TRBD1 (5 bases). Trimming shortened V by 0 bases and J by 14 bases, and 10 bases separated the two germline ends. The V gene's germline CDR1 is MGHRA and CDR2 YSYEKL. The CDR3 sequence is 12 residues long.

This clone was seen a few times. The genes are TRBV7-2 and TRBJ2-2; 9 nucleotides line up with TRBD2. From germline, CDR1 is SGHTA and CDR2 FQGNSA. V lost 7 bases, J lost 1 base, and 4 bases stayed unmatched. The CDR3 is made up of 15 amino acids. The CDR3 DNA follows: TGTGCCAGCACCCAACTAGCGGGGAACACCGGGGAGCTGTTTTTT. It codes for CASTQLAGNTGELFF.

The chain carries TRBV5-1 and TRBJ2-2; TRBD2 matches at 10 bases. CDR3 size: 17 residues. J was trimmed by 4 bases and V by 0 bases; bases with no gene match: 6. Germline CDR1 SGHRS, CDR2 YFSETQ. CDR3 sequence: CASSLASWTSGTGELFF. In DNA, the CDR3 is TGCGCCAGCAGCTTGGCCAGTTGGACTAGCGGCACCGGGGAGCTGTTTTTT.

The chain recombines TRBV29-1 with TRBJ1-5, with 9 bases fitting TRBD1. The CDR3 consists of 14 residues. CDR1 SQVTM and CDR2 ANQGSEA come from the germline V gene. Trimming cost V 6 bases and J 0 bases; bases outside gene matches: 3. The DNA of the CDR3 is TGCAGCGTGGGGACAGGGTATAGCAATCAGCCCCAGCATTTT. Translation: CSVGTGYSNQPQHF.

The rearrangement links TRBV20-1 to TRBJ2-3; unclear D gene. Germline V gene data show CDR1 as DFQATT and CDR2 as SNEGSKA (reference sequence). Deletions cut 5 bases from V and 3 bases from J, with 6 bases between. The CDR3 runs to 11 residues. CDR3 nucleotide sequence: TGCAGTGCTGGGTTGACAGATACGCAGTATTTT. Translated: CSAGLTDTQYF.

This rearrangement joins TRBV7-9 to TRBJ1-2; D ambiguous. Looked up from germline, CDR1 is SEHNR and CDR2 is FQNEAQ (reference sequence). CDR3 size: 14 residues. V lost 5 bases, J lost 8 bases, and 18 bases lay in between. For the CDR3, the DNA is TGTGCCAGCAGCATAGATGGCCCGGGAGTGGGCTACACCTTC. This gives the protein CASSIDGPGVGYTF.

In this sample, this clone turned up a few times. The sample contains more than one DNA sequence encoding this CDR3. The J gene is TRBJ1-1, the V gene TRBV18; 8 bases match TRBD1. CDR3 length: 14 residues. CDR1 and CDR2 (germline): KGHSH, LQKENI. V lost 4 bases and J lost 1; bases outside the gene matches: 2. The CDR3 is CASSLGQGNTEAFF. As DNA, the CDR3 is TGTGCCAGCTCACTAGGACAGGGGAACACTGAAGCTTTCTTT.

This clone was seen only a few times. The V and J genes are TRBV29-1 and TRBJ1-3, with D tentatively TRBD1 (5 bases). CDR3 length equals 16 residues. The germline gives CDR1 SQVTM, CDR2 ANQGSEA. Trimming stripped 1 base from V and 0 bases from J, with 13 bases between. CDR3 protein: CSVEVGGTNSGNTIYF. In DNA, the CDR3 is TGCAGCGTTGAAGTAGGAGGGACGAACTCTGGAAACACCATATATTTT.

The V and J genes are TRBV4-1 and TRBJ1-4; D may be TRBD1 (5 bases). Germline assignment: CDR1 MGHRA and CDR2 YSYEKL. The CDR3 has 15 amino acids. V was clipped by 0 bases and J by 7 bases, with 12 bases between them. The CDR3 is CASSQESPGREKLFF. The CDR3 DNA reads as TGCGCCAGCAGCCAAGAATCACCGGGGCGTGAAAAACTGTTTTTT.

The gene calls are TRBV25-1 and TRBJ2-7; D gene uncertain. Germline V gene data show CDR1 as MGHDK and CDR2 as SYGVNS. Trimming shortened V by 2 bases and J by 7 bases, and 9 bases separated the two germline ends. The CDR3 is 12 residues long. The CDR3 loop reads CASSEGSREQYF. The DNA for the CDR3 is TGTGCCAGCAGTGAAGGTTCCCGGGAGCAGTACTTC.